This is a list of T cell receptor beta chains from one sample in a study of T cells in Graves' hyperthyroidism and ophthalmopathy. From the multiplex PCR reads, TCRdb called clonotypes with MiXCR, one entry per CDR3 protein. Here the sample spans a few hundred thousand distinct CDR3 sequences, approximately 14% being singletons. Sequencing was done on a sample of blood. The receptors come from a woman aged 18-35 years with Graves' hyperthyroidism that later progressed to Graves' ophthalmopathy. Each CDR3 is given with its conserved first and last residue. The D gene is left open where the match is weak. Clone size is shown for a subset of rows, as once, few, many or a class of expanded clone.

abundance	v_gene	d_gene	j_gene	CDR3aa	CDR3nt
few	TRBV9	.	TRBJ2-3	CASSVVTGMDTQYF	TGTGCCAGCAGCGTAGTCACGGGGATGGATACGCAGTATTTT
few	TRBV2	.	TRBJ1-2	CASSDSVGGYTF	TGTGCCAGCAGTGATAGCGTGGGGGGCTACACCTTC
many	TRBV28	.	TRBJ1-1	CASIRGEAFF	TGTGCCAGCATTAGGGGTGAAGCTTTCTTT
many	TRBV13	TRBD2	TRBJ2-2	CASSPRTSRRTGELFF	TGTGCCAGCAGCCCAAGGACTAGCCGGCGGACCGGGGAGCTGTTTTTT
few	TRBV13	TRBD1	TRBJ2-2	CASSTGGSSGELFF	TGTGCCAGCAGTACAGGGGGCTCGTCCGGGGAGCTGTTTTTT
many	TRBV28	.	TRBJ1-5	CASRDSLSNQPQHF	TGTGCCAGCAGGGACAGTCTTAGCAATCAGCCCCAGCATTTT
many	TRBV3-1	.	TRBJ2-1	CASSQASPINEQFF	TGTGCCAGCAGCCAAGCTAGCCCCATCAATGAGCAGTTCTTC
few	TRBV29-1	.	TRBJ2-1	CSVCDALYNEQFF	TGCAGCGTCTGTGATGCCCTCTACAATGAGCAGTTCTTC
.	TRBV7-9	.	TRBJ1-3	CASSFTRDTIYF	TGTGCCAGCAGCTTTACGAGAGACACCATATATTTT
many	TRBV6-6	TRBD1	TRBJ1-1	CASSSRTGGTTEAFF	TGTGCCAGCAGTTCTCGAACAGGGGGCACCACTGAAGCTTTCTTT
.	TRBV7-2	TRBD1	TRBJ1-2	CASSLVGGRQGFGGYTF	TGTGCCAGCAGCTTAGTGGGGGGCCGACAGGGATTCGGTGGCTACACCTTC
.	TRBV5-1	TRBD2	TRBJ2-2	CASSYETWDYHGIVGRNTGELFF	TGCGCCAGCAGCTATGAAACGTGGGACTACCATGGGATAGTCGGTAGGAACACCGGGGAGCTGTTTTTT
many	TRBV28	.	TRBJ1-1	CASSPLNTEAFF	TGTGCCAGCAGTCCGCTGAACACTGAAGCTTTCTTT
few	TRBV10-3	TRBD2	TRBJ2-7	CAISESGTSGSEDYEQYF	TGTGCCATCAGTGAGTCCGGGACTAGCGGGAGTGAGGATTACGAGCAGTACTTC
many	TRBV29-1	.	TRBJ1-5	CSVATGYSNQPQHF	TGCAGCGTTGCCACAGGGTACAGCAATCAGCCCCAGCATTTT
.	TRBV3-1	TRBD2	TRBJ2-7	CASSQVAGGPFEQYF	TGTGCCAGCAGCCAAGTAGCGGGAGGGCCATTCGAGCAGTACTTC
.	TRBV12-3/TRBV12-4	.	TRBJ2-2	CASSFRGMNTGELFF	TGTGCCAGCAGTTTCCGGGGGATGAACACCGGGGAGCTGTTTTTT
many	TRBV6-5	TRBD1	TRBJ1-6	CASSWTGDNSPLHF	TGTGCCAGCAGTTGGACAGGGGATAATTCACCCCTCCACTTT
.	TRBV4-1	TRBD2	TRBJ2-3	CASSPLAGRSTDTQYF	TGCGCCAGCAGCCCACTAGCGGGAAGGAGCACAGATACGCAGTATTTT
.	TRBV6-5	TRBD2	TRBJ2-5	CASSSGLLEQTQYF	TGTGCCAGCAGTTCGGGACTACTGGAGCAGACCCAGTACTTC
many	TRBV29-1	TRBD2	TRBJ2-7	CSVGLAGGPYEQYF	TGCAGCGTTGGACTAGCGGGAGGTCCCTACGAGCAGTACTTC
.	TRBV27	TRBD1	TRBJ1-2	CASSPSSDRAIYGYTF	TGTGCCAGCAGTCCGTCGAGCGACAGGGCGATCTATGGCTACACCTTC
.	TRBV18	TRBD2	TRBJ2-7	CASSPPVVASGRDEQYF	TGTGCCAGCTCACCACCGGTGGTGGCTAGCGGGAGGGACGAGCAGTACTTC
many	TRBV27	.	TRBJ2-3	CASRVRPGGPDTQYF	TGTGCCAGCAGGGTCCGCCCTGGTGGCCCAGATACGCAGTATTTT
few	TRBV29-1	TRBD2	TRBJ2-3	CSVRDGGTDTQYF	TGCAGCGTTCGGGACGGGGGGACAGATACGCAGTATTTT